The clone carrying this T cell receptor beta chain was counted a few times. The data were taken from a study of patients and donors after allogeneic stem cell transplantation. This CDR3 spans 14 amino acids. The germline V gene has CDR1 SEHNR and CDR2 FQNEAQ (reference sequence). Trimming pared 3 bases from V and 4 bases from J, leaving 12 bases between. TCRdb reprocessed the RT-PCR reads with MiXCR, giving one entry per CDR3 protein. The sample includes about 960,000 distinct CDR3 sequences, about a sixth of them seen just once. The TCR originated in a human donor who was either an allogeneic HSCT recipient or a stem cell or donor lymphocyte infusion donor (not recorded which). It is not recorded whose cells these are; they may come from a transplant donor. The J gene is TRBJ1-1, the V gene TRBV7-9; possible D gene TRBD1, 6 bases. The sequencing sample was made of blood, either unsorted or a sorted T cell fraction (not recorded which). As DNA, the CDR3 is TGTGCCAGCAGCTTGACGACAGGTCGCACTGAAGCTTTCTTT. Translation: CASSLTTGRTEAFF.